This T cell receptor beta chain was recorded in a study of cytomegalovirus exposure and HLA in healthy donors. The CDR3 loop spans 18 amino acids. V gave up 5 bases and J gave up 4 bases, with 27 bases separating them. Germline values: CDR1 SEHNR, CDR2 FQNEAQ (reference sequence). The PCR was carried out with 60 Vbeta primers and 13 Jbeta primers. Repertoires were generated with immunoSEQ multiplex PCR, while TCRdb's copy carries only in-frame clones and drops some. The repertoire has about 160,000 clones, around 80% of them found once; the top ten carry approximately 1.6%. Input material: PBMCs. The chain uses TRBV7-9 and TRBJ2-7, with a weak D call TRBD2 (5 bases). This sequence originates from a girl aged 10-17 years in good health and CMV-seropositive. The CDR3 here is CASSPLTHSGTNPYEQYF. The CDR3 coding sequence is TGTGCCAGCAGCCCCCTAACCCACAGCGGAACCAATCCATACGAGCAGTACTTC.